This TCR beta chain comes out of a study of blood T cell repertoires in COVID-19. Germline V gene sequence: CDR1 LGHNA, CDR2 YSLEER. The CDR3 is 17 residues long. J was trimmed by 1 base and V by 0 bases; bases with no gene match: 5. The method was immunoSEQ multiplex PCR; TCRdb's version includes in-frame clones alone and lacks a portion of them. There are 130,000 to 150,000 clones in the sample; roughly 88% occur only once, and 10% to 13% lies in the top ten. Specimen: peripheral blood. The sequence derives from a man aged 55-75 years with active or convalescent COVID-19. The J gene is TRBJ1-5, the V gene TRBV4-3; 8 positions match TRBD1. The CDR3 loop reads CASSQDRWTGSNQPQHF. CDR3 bases: TGCGCCAGCAGCCAAGATCGATGGACAGGGAGCAATCAGCCCCAGCATTTT.